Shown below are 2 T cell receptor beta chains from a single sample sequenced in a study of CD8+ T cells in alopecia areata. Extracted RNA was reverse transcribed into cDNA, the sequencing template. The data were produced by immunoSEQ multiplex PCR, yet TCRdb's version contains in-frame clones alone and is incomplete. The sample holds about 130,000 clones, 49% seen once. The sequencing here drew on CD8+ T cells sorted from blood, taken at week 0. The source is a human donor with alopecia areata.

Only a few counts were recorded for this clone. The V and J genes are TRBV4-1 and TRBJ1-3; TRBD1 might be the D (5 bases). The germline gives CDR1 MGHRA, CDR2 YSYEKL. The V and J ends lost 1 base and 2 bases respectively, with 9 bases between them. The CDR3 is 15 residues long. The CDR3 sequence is CASSQGPGPGNTIYF. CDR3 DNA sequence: TGCGCCAGCAGCCAAGGGCCAGGGCCTGGAAACACCATATATTTT.

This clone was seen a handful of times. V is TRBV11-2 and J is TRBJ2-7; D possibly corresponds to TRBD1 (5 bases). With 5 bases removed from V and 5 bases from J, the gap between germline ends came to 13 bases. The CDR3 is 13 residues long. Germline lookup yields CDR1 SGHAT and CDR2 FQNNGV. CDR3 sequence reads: CASSLLGPNEQYF. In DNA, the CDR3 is TGTGCCAGCAGCCTGCTGGGGCCTAACGAGCAGTACTTC.